This passage covers 23 T cell receptor beta chains from one sample sequenced in a study of control samples from healthy donors and cancer patients. The protocol was immunoSEQ multiplex PCR, while the TCRdb copy is restricted to in-frame clones and leaves out a portion. The data hold about 99,000 clones, with around 89% observed a single time. Input material: PBMCs. The receptors originated from a man in his sixties with lung cancer.

J is TRBJ2-1 and V is TRBV19, with D possibly being TRBD1 or TRBD2 (5 bases each). V was clipped by 9 bases and J by 8 bases, with 17 bases between them. CDR3 size: 13 residues. Per the germline V gene, CDR1 is LNHDA and CDR2 is SQIVND (reference sequence). CDR3 DNA: TGTGCCAGCGGGTCCCAGGGACGGGATGAGCAGTTCTTC. It yields the protein CASGSQGRDEQFF.

The chain joins TRBV6-5 to TRBJ2-1; the D gene is possibly TRBD1 (5 bases). The CDR3 runs 16 residues. V was trimmed by 3 bases and J by 0 bases, leaving 12 bases between them. The germline V gene encodes CDR1 MNHEY and CDR2 SVGAGI. The DNA for the CDR3 is TGTGCCAGCAGTTATGAAGGGGCTAGCTCCTACAATGAGCAGTTCTTC. Protein: CASSYEGASSYNEQFF.

This clone was observed a single time. Distinct nucleotide sequences in the sample also encode this CDR3. In DNA, the CDR3 is TGTGCCAGCAGCTTAGGTGGAGGCTCCTACGAGCAGTACGTC. It yields the protein CASSLGGGSYEQYV. The chain links TRBV11-3 to TRBJ2-7; possible D gene TRBD2, 5 bases. The V gene's germline CDR1 is SGHNT and CDR2 YENEEA. Trimming pared 1 base from V and 0 bases from J, leaving 7 bases between. This CDR3 has 14 amino acids.

The V gene is TRBV5-1, the J gene TRBJ2-5; D gene ambiguous. Looked up from germline, CDR1 is SGHRS and CDR2 is YFSETQ. Trimming removed 0 bases from V and 2 bases from J, with 8 bases in between. The CDR3 is 14 residues long. The CDR3 DNA follows: TGCGCCAGCAGCTTGGAGTTTGGGCAAGAGACCCAGTACTTC. This translates into CASSLEFGQETQYF. Looking up the rest from reference TRBV5-1 and TRBJ2-5 gives the full variable domain: KAGVTQTPRYLIKTRGQQVTLSCSPISGHRSVSWYQQTPGQGLQFLFEYFSETQRNKGNFPGRFSGRQFSNSRSEMNVSTLELGDSALYLCASSLEFGQETQYFGPGTRLLVL.

The chain is built from TRBV7-6 and TRBJ2-1; D not resolved. V lost 1 base to trimming and J lost 6 bases, with 7 bases between them. There are 13 residues in the CDR3. The germline V gene has CDR1 SGHVS and CDR2 FNYEAQ. CDR3 coding DNA: TGTGCCAGCAGCTTAGATCGTCCCAATGAGCAGTTCTTC. Amino acids: CASSLDRPNEQFF. The whole variable domain, remainder taken from reference TRBV7-6 and TRBJ2-1, is GAGVSQSPRYKVTKRGQDVALRCDPISGHVSLYWYRQALGQGPEFLTYFNYEAQQDKSGLPNDRFSAERPEGSISTLTIQRTEQRDSAMYRCASSLDRPNEQFFGPGTRLTVL.

This clone came up once. This sequence joins TRBV3-1 (or the pseudogene TRBV3-2) and TRBJ1-1; 9 nucleotides agree with TRBD1. The junction had 4 bases not matched to a gene; V was cut back by 4 bases and J by 1 base. Germline V gives CDR1 LGHDT, CDR2 YNNKEL (reference sequence). CDR3 length: 15 residues. The DNA for the CDR3 is TGTGCCAGCAGCCCTTGGGGACAGGGGAACACTGAAGCTTTCTTT. Its protein product is CASSPWGQGNTEAFF.

Here the CDR3 reads CAWSVSLALFGEQFF. The CDR3 region has the DNA TGTGCCTGGAGCGTCAGTCTAGCCCTGTTCGGTGAGCAGTTCTTC. The chain combines TRBV30 with TRBJ2-1; D is perhaps TRBD2 (5 bases). V lost 3 bases and J 9 bases, leaving 21 bases between the germline ends. This CDR3 is built from 15 residues. CDR1 is GTSNPN, CDR2 SVGIG, per germline (reference sequence).

The chain joins TRBV12-3 or TRBV12-4 to TRBJ1-2; 8 positions match TRBD1. The CDR3 runs 13 residues. The V gene end was trimmed by 3 bases and the J gene end by 4 bases; junction bases not matched to a gene: 1. CDR3 region: CASSLGTGYGYTF. CDR3 coding DNA: TGTGCCAGCAGTTTGGGGACAGGCTATGGCTACACCTTC.

DNA of the CDR3: TGCGCCAGCAGCCTCACACCCGATACGCAGTATTTT. Protein sequence: CASSLTPDTQYF. This chain uses TRBV5-1 with TRBJ2-3; unclear D gene. This CDR3 has 12 amino acids. V lost 4 bases and J 6 bases, leaving 9 bases between the germline ends. Germline CDR1 reads SGHRS; CDR2 reads YFSETQ.

This clone appeared once. The CDR3 DNA sequence: TGCAGTGCTAGTCCGGGACAGACGTATGGCTACACCTTC. Protein sequence: CSASPGQTYGYTF. The V gene is TRBV20-1, the J gene TRBJ1-2; TRBD1 matches 7 bases. In germline, CDR1 is DFQATT, CDR2 SNEGSKA (reference sequence). V shed 3 bases and J 5 bases; nucleotides not matched to a gene: 6. The CDR3 runs to 13 residues.

The chain joins TRBV6-5 to TRBJ2-1; D may be TRBD1 (6 bases). Trimming left V 10 bases short and J 5 bases short, with 21 bases between. From germline, CDR1 is MNHEY and CDR2 SVGAGI. The CDR3 is made up of 15 amino acids. CDR3 nucleotides: TGTGCCACAAGGACTCCAAGACAGGCGGACAATGAGCAGTTCTTC. This encodes CATRTPRQADNEQFF.

The rearrangement uses TRBV7-9 and TRBJ2-7, with D possibly matching TRBD1 (5 bases). This CDR3 comprises 15 residues. V shed 0 bases and J shed 2 bases, with 11 bases lying between them. From germline, CDR1 is SEHNR and CDR2 FQNEAQ (reference sequence). The chain's CDR3 is CASSLATVPAYEQYV. CDR3 in DNA: TGTGCCAGCAGCTTAGCGACAGTCCCAGCCTACGAGCAGTACGTC.

V gene TRBV20-1 combines with J gene TRBJ2-4; 7 bases are a match to TRBD1. V was clipped by 5 bases and J by 8 bases; unmatched bases: 3. In germline, CDR1 is DFQATT, CDR2 SNEGSKA (reference sequence). CDR3 length equals 11 residues. DNA for the CDR3: TGCAGTGCTCGACAGGGAGACATTCAGTACTTC. It specifies CSARQGDIQYF.

V and J are TRBV5-1 and TRBJ1-4, with 8 bases lining up with TRBD1. Germline V CDR1 and CDR2: SGHRS, YFSETQ. This CDR3 region has 14 residues. V trimming: 4 bases; J trimming: 3 bases; junction bases outside the gene matches: 2. CDR3 in DNA: TGCGCCAGCAGCCCGGGACAGGCTAATGAAAAACTGTTTTTT. Encoded protein: CASSPGQANEKLFF.

This chain links TRBV5-6 with TRBJ2-7; 8 bases fit TRBD1. CDR1 and CDR2 from the germline V gene are SGHDT and YYEEEE. Germline trimming cut 1 base from V and 5 bases from J; bases unmatched to any gene: 8. The CDR3 length is 15 residues. Here the CDR3 reads CASSLLGQGADEQYF. Written as DNA, the CDR3 is TGTGCCAGCAGCTTGTTGGGCCAGGGGGCGGACGAGCAGTACTTC. Based on the CDR3 plus reference TRBV5-6 and TRBJ2-7, the full variable domain is DAGVTQSPTHLIKTRGQQVTLRCSPKSGHDTVSWYQQALGQGPQFIFQYYEEEERQRGNFPDRFSGHQFPNYSSELNVNALLLGDSALYLCASSLLGQGADEQYFGPGTRLTVT.

The gene calls are TRBV5-1 and TRBJ2-1, with D unclear. The CDR3 is 11 amino acids. Trimming removed 0 bases from V and 8 bases from J, with 3 bases in between. Germline CDR1 SGHRS, CDR2 YFSETQ. CDR3 coding DNA: TGCGCCAGCAGCTTGGCTCATGAGCAGTTCTTC. This gives the protein CASSLAHEQFF.

The V call is TRBV7-2, the J call TRBJ1-2; tentatively, D is TRBD1 (5 bases). Germline CDR1 and CDR2: SGHTA and FQGNSA. CDR3 length: 14 amino acids. V shed 5 bases and J shed 5 bases, with 15 bases lying between them. CDR3 sequence reads: CASSGGGTLYGYTF. The CDR3 coding sequence is TGTGCCAGCAGCGGAGGCGGGACTCTGTATGGCTACACCTTC.

This chain joins TRBV3-1 (or the pseudogene TRBV3-2) and TRBJ1-3, with a tentative D call TRBD1 (5 bases). CDR1 is LGHDT and CDR2 is YNNKEL in the germline V gene (reference sequence). This CDR3 region has 13 residues. V was cut by 7 bases and J by 0 bases, with 7 bases left in between. CDR3 coding DNA: TGTGCCAGCATCGACAGCTCTGGAAACACCATATATTTT. Translating gives CASIDSSGNTIYF.

The sample holds one count of this clone. The genes are TRBV19 and TRBJ2-3; D is uncertain. The CDR3 covers 15 residues. CDR1 and CDR2 (germline): LNHDA, SQIVND (reference sequence). The V end was cut by 4 bases, the J end by 4 bases, with 15 bases between. The CDR3 DNA reads TGTGCCAGTAGTACCTACACGGGTGAAGCAGATACGCAGTATTTT. Translated, it gives CASSTYTGEADTQYF.

The chain recombines TRBV3-1 (or the pseudogene TRBV3-2) with TRBJ2-7, with TRBD2 matching 7 bases. Trimming at V came to 3 bases and at J to 1 base, leaving 3 bases not matched to a gene. Germline V gene lookup returns CDR1 LGHDT and CDR2 YNNKEL (reference sequence). This CDR3 has 14 residues. Here the CDR3 reads CASSQGGGSYEQYV. The CDR3, as DNA: TGTGCCAGCAGCCAGGGGGGGGGTTCCTACGAGCAGTACGTC.

This chain uses TRBV5-6 with TRBJ2-5; D is perhaps TRBD2 (7 bases). The CDR3 has 17 amino acids. The V gene's germline CDR1 is SGHDT and CDR2 YYEEEE. The ends were cut back, 4 bases at V and 4 bases at J, with 23 bases in the middle. The CDR3 sequence is CASSLFGAGLRGETQYF. The CDR3 nucleotides read TGTGCCAGCAGCCTATTCGGAGCGGGACTCAGGGGAGAGACCCAGTACTTC.

This chain links TRBV10-2 with TRBJ2-2, with D unclear. The CDR3 contains 14 residues. Deletions cut 7 bases from V and 5 bases from J, with 14 bases between. The V gene's germline CDR1 is WSHSY and CDR2 SAAADI. The CDR3 nucleotides are TGCGCCAGCAAGGGTGCCTCCGGGACCGGGGAGCTGTTTTTT. This translates into CASKGASGTGELFF.

The chain links TRBV5-1 to TRBJ1-6; a possible D gene is TRBD1 (5 bases). The V end was cut by 1 base, the J end by 0 bases, with 8 bases between. The CDR3 totals 16 residues. Germline CDR1 reads SGHRS; CDR2 reads YFSETQ. The CDR3 DNA reads as TGCGCCAGCAGCTTGCAGGGAGACTCCTATAATTCACCCCTCCACTTT. Its protein product is CASSLQGDSYNSPLHF.